Each of the 23 T cell receptor beta chains below was sequenced from the same sample in a study of CD8 T cells in Susac syndrome. Random-hexamer reverse transcription was applied to about 0.45 to 1 ug RNA. TCRdb re-called the immunoSEQ multiplex PCR reads with MiXCR, one entry per CDR3 protein. The repertoire holds around 200,000 distinct CDR3 sequences, with more than 85% as singletons. The sample consisted of CD8+ T cells from PBMCs. The source of these receptors is a human donor with Susac syndrome.

For the CDR3, the DNA is TGTGCCAGCAGCGTAGACAGCAGCACCTACAATGAGCAGTTCTTC. This translates into CASSVDSSTYNEQFF. The genes are TRBV9 and TRBJ2-1; D call uncertain. The CDR3 runs 15 residues. Germline lookup yields CDR1 SGDLS and CDR2 YYNGEE. The V end lost 0 bases, the J end lost 2 bases, and 9 bases lay between the germline ends. The full variable domain, in which reference TRBV9 and TRBJ2-1 provide the parts outside the CDR3, is DSGVTQTPKHLITATGQRVTLRCSPRSGDLSVYWYQQSLDQGLQFLIQYYNGEERAKGNILERFSAQQFPDLHSELNLSSLELGDSALYFCASSVDSSTYNEQFFGPGTRLTVL.

The V gene is TRBV11-2, the J gene TRBJ1-1; D is unclear. Germline V gives CDR1 SGHAT, CDR2 FQNNGV. Trimming stripped 2 bases from V and 4 bases from J, with 5 bases between. This CDR3 is built from 12 residues. The CDR3 sequence: CASSLTVTEAFF. The CDR3 bases are TGTGCCAGCAGCTTAACGGTCACTGAAGCTTTCTTT.

The chain links TRBV27 to TRBJ1-1; the D gene is possibly TRBD1 (5 bases). Trimming pared 11 bases from V and 4 bases from J, leaving 17 bases between. The CDR3 sequence is 13 residues long. Germline loops: CDR1 MNHEY, CDR2 SMNVEV (reference sequence). The CDR3 coding sequence is TGTGCCGCCCTAGGGGCAGAGAGCACTGAAGCTTTCTTT. This encodes CAALGAESTEAFF.

The genes are TRBV6-5 and TRBJ1-1; D is uncertain. The germline V and J ends were trimmed by 11 bases and 8 bases, with 12 bases remaining between them. This CDR3 is 10 amino acids long. Germline loops: CDR1 MNHEY, CDR2 SVGAGI. For the CDR3, the DNA is TGTGCCCCGATCCGGGGAGAAGCTTTCTTT. Its translation is CAPIRGEAFF.

The rearrangement links TRBV3-1 to TRBJ1-6; possible D gene TRBD1, 6 bases. The CDR3 totals 15 residues. V was cut by 4 bases and J by 7 bases, with 14 bases left in between. Germline-derived CDR1 and CDR2 are LGHDT and YNNKEL (reference sequence). CDR3 residues: CASSRNQGWNSPLHF. The CDR3 nucleotides read TGTGCCAGCAGCCGCAACCAGGGGTGGAATTCACCCCTCCACTTT.

The chain combines TRBV20-1 with TRBJ2-1; 7 bases agree with TRBD2. V gave up 0 bases and J gave up 8 bases; unmatched junction bases: 7. Germline-derived CDR1 and CDR2 are DFQATT and SNEGSKA (reference sequence). CDR3 length: 14 residues. The CDR3 here is CSARDRTSGYEQFF. The CDR3 DNA follows: TGCAGTGCTAGAGATCGGACTAGTGGATATGAGCAGTTCTTC.

The V gene is TRBV3-1, the J gene TRBJ2-7, with 10 bases that match TRBD2. From germline, CDR1 is LGHDT and CDR2 YNNKEL (reference sequence). With 4 bases clipped from V and 3 bases from J, the junction kept 15 bases outside the gene matches. The CDR3 loop spans 18 amino acids. This CDR3 reads CASSPDLGSGRFNYEQYF. CDR3 DNA sequence: TGTGCCAGCAGCCCTGACCTTGGTAGCGGGAGGTTCAACTACGAGCAGTACTTC.

The chain carries TRBV4-1 and TRBJ1-6; TRBD1 aligns across 8 bases. There are 15 residues in the CDR3. Trimming took 1 base from V and 7 from J; bases not matched to a gene: 3. Germline V gene sequence: CDR1 MGHRA, CDR2 YSYEKL. CDR3 sequence: CASSQGQGTNSPLHF. CDR3 DNA: TGCGCCAGCAGCCAAGGACAGGGGACCAATTCACCCCTCCACTTT.

The genes are TRBV5-1 and TRBJ2-2; possibly TRBD1 for D (6 bases). CDR1 and CDR2 from the germline V gene are SGHRS and YFSETQ. V lost 3 bases, J lost 6 bases, and 9 bases lay in between. The CDR3 totals 13 residues. CDR3 DNA sequence: TGCGCCAGCAGCTCGGGGACACCCGGGGAGCTGTTTTTT. It yields the protein CASSSGTPGELFF.

Here the CDR3 reads CASSGGASGGTYEQYF. The CDR3, as DNA: TGCGCCAGCAGCGGGGGGGCTAGCGGGGGAACCTACGAGCAGTACTTC. The chain is built from TRBV4-1 and TRBJ2-7; 10 bases map to TRBD2. This CDR3 has 16 amino acids. V lost 5 bases to trimming and J lost 2 bases; unmatched junction nucleotides: 9. The V gene's germline CDR1 is MGHRA and CDR2 YSYEKL.

The chain uses TRBV3-1 and TRBJ2-1; TRBD1 might be the D (6 bases). This CDR3 is 15 amino acids long. The V gene's germline CDR1 is LGHDT and CDR2 YNNKEL (reference sequence). The germline V and J ends were trimmed by 1 base and 8 bases, with 15 bases remaining between them. The CDR3 DNA follows: TGTGCCAGCAGCCAAGTTTCAGGACAGACGGATGAGCAGTTCTTC. Protein product: CASSQVSGQTDEQFF.

V gene TRBV15 combines with J gene TRBJ2-7; D remains ambiguous. The CDR3 consists of 13 residues. The germline V gene encodes CDR1 LNHNV and CDR2 YYDKDF (reference sequence). V shed 1 base and J shed 2 bases, with 6 bases lying between them. The CDR3 region has the DNA TGTGCCACCAGCAGAGGAGGACCCTACGAGCAGTACTTC. Residues: CATSRGGPYEQYF.

This clonotype is a singleton in its sample. The DNA of the CDR3 is TGTGCCACCAGTGATCCTACTAGCGGATCCTACAATGAGCAGTTCTTC. Its translation is CATSDPTSGSYNEQFF. This chain uses TRBV24-1 with TRBJ2-1, with 8 bases that match TRBD2. The CDR3 totals 16 residues. V shed 3 bases and J 1 base; nucleotides not matched to a gene: 4. The germline V gene has CDR1 KGHDR and CDR2 SFDVKD.

The chain joins TRBV5-6 to TRBJ1-5, with 7 bases that match TRBD1. V shed 3 bases, J shed 6 bases, and the junction held 6 bases outside the gene matches. CDR1 is SGHDT, CDR2 YYEEEE, per germline. This CDR3 contains 14 residues. CDR3 sequence (DNA): TGTGCCAGCAGCTCAGGGGGGGGATTTCAGCCCCAGCATTTT. This codes for CASSSGGGFQPQHF.

This chain joins TRBV6-5 and TRBJ1-1; the D gene is possibly TRBD1 (5 bases). Trimming took off 0 bases at V and 1 base at J, with 9 bases between the two ends. The CDR3 is 15 residues long. Germline V gene lookup returns CDR1 MNHEY and CDR2 SVGAGI. CDR3 nucleotide sequence: TGTGCCAGCAGTTACTCGGAGGGGAGGAACACTGAAGCTTTCTTT. Its protein is CASSYSEGRNTEAFF.

The table lists this clonotype with a few counts. V gene TRBV2 combines with J gene TRBJ1-1, with D possibly TRBD1 on 5 matching bases. CDR1 is SNHLY and CDR2 is FYNNEI in the germline V gene. The CDR3 runs 13 residues. V gave up 10 bases and J gave up 1 base, with 13 bases separating them. CDR3 coding DNA: TGTGCCAACAAGGACGACAGGAACACTGAAGCTTTCTTT. Amino acids: CANKDDRNTEAFF.

This chain links TRBV5-1 with TRBJ2-2, with 9 bases matching TRBD1. With V trimmed by 4 bases and J by 4 bases, 5 bases remained unmatched. Germline lookup yields CDR1 SGHRS and CDR2 YFSETQ. The CDR3 runs 15 residues. CDR3 in amino acids: CASSPDRGGTGELFF. Written as DNA, the CDR3 is TGCGCCAGCAGCCCGGACAGGGGCGGCACCGGGGAGCTGTTTTTT. The full variable domain, in which reference TRBV5-1 and TRBJ2-2 provide the parts outside the CDR3, is KAGVTQTPRYLIKTRGQQVTLSCSPISGHRSVSWYQQTPGQGLQFLFEYFSETQRNKGNFPGRFSGRQFSNSRSEMNVSTLELGDSALYLCASSPDRGGTGELFFGEGSRLTVL.

The chain links TRBV27 to TRBJ2-5; D uncertain. Between the trimmed V and J ends, which lost 1 base and 3 bases, there was a span of 6 bases. The length of the CDR3 is 13 residues. Germline-derived CDR1 and CDR2 are MNHEY and SMNVEV (reference sequence). The CDR3 coding sequence is TGTGCCAGCAGTTTATTGGGTGAAGAGACCCAGTACTTC. Translation gives CASSLLGEETQYF.

The chain couples TRBV9 to TRBJ2-7; a weak D match, TRBD2 (6 bases). The CDR3 is made up of 14 amino acids. V lost 0 bases, J lost 2 bases, and 9 bases lay in between. From germline, CDR1 is SGDLS and CDR2 YYNGEE. For the CDR3, the DNA is TGTGCCAGCAGCGTAGAGGGAGGACCCTACGAGCAGTACTTC. Residues: CASSVEGGPYEQYF.

This chain uses TRBV20-1 with TRBJ2-7; TRBD1 matches at 7 bases. The length of the CDR3 is 15 residues. V lost 6 bases to trimming and J lost 0 bases; unmatched junction nucleotides: 11. Per the germline V gene, CDR1 is DFQATT and CDR2 is SNEGSKA (reference sequence). CDR3 DNA: TGCAGTGCCTACGACAGGGAAGGGCCCTCCTACGAGCAGTACTTC. Encoded protein: CSAYDREGPSYEQYF.

This clonotype was counted once. V usage is TRBV12-3 or TRBV12-4 and J usage is TRBJ1-2, with no clear D. V was cut by 7 bases and J by 7 bases, with 13 bases left in between. CDR3 size: 12 residues. CDR3 nucleotides: TGTGCCAGCACCATCCCAGGAGTTGGCTACACCTTC. The encoded protein is CASTIPGVGYTF.

This chain links TRBV5-1 with TRBJ2-3; TRBD2 matches 8 bases. CDR1 SGHRS and CDR2 YFSETQ come from the germline V gene. The CDR3 extends over 14 amino acids. The V and J ends lost 0 bases and 5 bases, in that order; junction bases with no gene match: 2. The CDR3 reads CASSLGAGEDTQYF. CDR3 DNA: TGCGCCAGCAGCTTGGGAGCGGGGGAAGATACGCAGTATTTT.

The CDR3 region is CASSQDIAGGLNEQFF. CDR3 DNA: TGTGCCAGCAGCCAAGATATAGCGGGGGGGCTCAATGAGCAGTTCTTC. V usage is TRBV4-2 and J usage is TRBJ2-1, with 11 positions matching TRBD2. The CDR3 length is 16 residues. From germline, CDR1 is LGHNA and CDR2 YNFKEQ. With 0 bases clipped from V and 6 bases from J, the junction kept 4 bases outside the gene matches.